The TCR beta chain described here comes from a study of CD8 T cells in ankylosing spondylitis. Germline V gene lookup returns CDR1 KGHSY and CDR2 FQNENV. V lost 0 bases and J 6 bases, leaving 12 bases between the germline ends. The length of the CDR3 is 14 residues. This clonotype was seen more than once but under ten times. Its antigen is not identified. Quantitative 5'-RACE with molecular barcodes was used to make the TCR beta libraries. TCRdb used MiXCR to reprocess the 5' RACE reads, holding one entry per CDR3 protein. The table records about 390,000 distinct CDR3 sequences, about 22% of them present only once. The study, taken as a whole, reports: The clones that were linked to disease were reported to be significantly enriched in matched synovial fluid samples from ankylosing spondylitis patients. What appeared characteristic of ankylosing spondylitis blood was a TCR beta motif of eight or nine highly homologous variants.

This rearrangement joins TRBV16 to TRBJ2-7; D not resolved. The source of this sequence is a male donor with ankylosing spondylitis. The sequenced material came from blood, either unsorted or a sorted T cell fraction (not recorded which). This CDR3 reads CASSQSSVAGEQYF. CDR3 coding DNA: TGTGCCAGCAGCCAATCCTCGGTAGCTGGCGAGCAGTACTTC.